This T cell receptor (beta chain) was captured in a study of blood T cell repertoires in COVID-19 (dated by TCRdb to the early 2020s). Regarding the complete study: Collaborator samples came from the United States, Italy and Spain and covered acute and convalescent phases of COVID-19. The prospective study material was composed of cDNA or gDNA derived from T cells, B-cell-depleted T cells, or PBMCs. Deeply sampled blood TCRbeta repertoires from subjects exposed to, actively infected with, or recovered from COVID-19 were included in the dataset. The repertoires were released in a freely available public database intended as a resource for research on the immune response to SARS-CoV-2. The samples were drawn from the first 160 participants of the ongoing ImmuneRACE study and from some 1,300 subjects provided by 6 global collaborators. A de-identified subject ID, COVID-19 status, age in years and sex were almost always included in the sample metadata. Where available, HLA class I and class II types were taken from metadata supplied by the sample provider and were not determined by assay-based typing. General conclusions and limits of the study: How much clinical and demographic metadata was included differed by source and by participant, and the metadata was provided uncurated.

Enrolling through a virtual design, the prospective study's participants ranged in age from roughly 18 to 100 years and lived across about two dozen United States geographic areas. In the prospective study, cohorts were assigned on the basis of participant-reported clinical history obtained from a screening survey and a study questionnaire. For ImmuneRACE Cohort 3, a participant was defined as recovered based on two consecutive negative NP/OP PCR tests, clearance by a healthcare professional, or resolution of symptoms. In the prospective study, whole blood, serum and a nasopharyngeal or oropharyngeal swab were collected from each participant by mobile phlebotomists. Over a roughly 2-month period, participants in the prospective study had the option of providing additional blood draws and questionnaires. Prospective study blood samples were shipped either frozen or at room temperature before DNA extraction.

With respect to this clone: This receptor's antigen is unknown. Base qualities are not recorded, but no much larger clone differs from it by a single base.

TCRbeta CDR3 regions were amplified from genomic DNA using the immunoSEQ Assay, a bias-controlled multiplex PCR. The original methods were these. The number of nucleated cells in each sample was estimated by amplification of reference gene primers within the assay. Sequence reads were collapsed and filtered to measure the absolute abundance of every unique TCRbeta CDR3 rearrangement. Productive Simpson clonality was computed per sample as the square root of Simpson's diversity index over productive rearrangements. Imported from immuneACCESS, the table was reduced by TCRdb to in-frame sequences with V and J called. These copies leave out some clones; in studies compared against another copy, an unresolved V gene accounts for under half, and the cause of the remainder is not known. The D gene and trimming were derived from the DNA, and the V and J assignments and clone size from that table. In all, the sample holds 150,000 to 200,000 clones, and around 81% of those were seen once. Approximately 6% of the sample lies in the top ten.

The germline V gene (reference sequence) supplies CDR1 PRHDT and CDR2 FYEKMQ. V lost 0 bases and J lost 0 bases; the stretch between them is 8 bases long. Including the terminal cysteine and phenylalanine, the CDR3 comprises 15 residues. Solely the CDR3 DNA is kept, with 45 bases framed from the first base. Sample: PBMCs or T cells enriched from blood (not recorded which). The sequence links TRBV13 to TRBJ1-1; the D gene identity is not certain. This TCR came from a man in his forties or fifties who had recovered from COVID-19. The CDR3 region has the sequence CASSLGPELNTEAFF. Here is the DNA: TGTGCCAGCAGCTTAGGTCCAGAATTGAACACTGAAGCTTTCTTT. Beyond the CDR3, the reference TRBV13 and TRBJ1-1 genes provide the residues; the full variable domain reads: AAGVIQSPRHLIKEKRETATLKCYPIPRHDTVYWYQQGPGQDPQFLISFYEKMQSDKGSIPDRFSAQQFSDYHSELNMSSLELGDSALYFCASSLGPELNTEAFFGQGTRLTVV.